The sequence of this T cell receptor (beta chain) was determined in a study of control samples from healthy donors and cancer patients. Using immunoSEQ multiplex PCR, the repertoire was profiled, and TCRdb retains in-frame clones only, with some absent. The repertoire holds approximately 150,000 clones, with roughly 94% as singletons. The specimen sequenced was PBMCs. This TCR was sampled from a man between 60 and 70 years old with colorectal cancer.

DNA of the CDR3: TGTGCCAGCAGCCGGGACAGGTATAATTCACCCCTCCACTTT. This codes for CASSRDRYNSPLHF. V is TRBV5-6 and J is TRBJ1-6, with TRBD1 identical over 8 bases. CDR1 and CDR2 from the germline V gene are SGHDT and YYEEEE. V gave up 4 bases and J gave up 4 bases; unmatched junction bases: 1. CDR3 length: 14 amino acids. The full variable domain, completed using reference TRBV5-6 and TRBJ1-6, is DAGVTQSPTHLIKTRGQQVTLRCSPKSGHDTVSWYQQALGQGPQFIFQYYEEEERQRGNFPDRFSGHQFPNYSSELNVNALLLGDSALYLCASSRDRYNSPLHFGNGTRLTVT.